Listed here is a single T cell receptor (beta chain). The germline gives CDR1 ENHRY, CDR2 SYGVKD. The CDR3 covers 17 residues. This record comes from a study of monozygotic twins with inflammatory bowel disease. It was from whole blood, with no T cell sorting, that total RNA was isolated. Both the TCRalpha cDNA and the TCRbeta cDNA were taken through two nested PCRs, lasting around 15 and 9 cycles. TCRdb derives one entry per CDR3 protein from the 5' RACE reads, leaving out DNA. Here the sample table reports about 210,000 distinct CDR3 sequences. The clonotype comes from a human donor with ulcerative colitis or Crohn's disease, or a healthy co-twin of an affected twin (not recorded which). Sequences were obtained from blood. This chain joins TRBV10-3 and TRBJ2-5; without DNA, the TCRdb call of TRBD1 cannot be checked. The CDR3 here is CASSITFPSGERETQYF.